This TCR beta chain came from a study of cytomegalovirus exposure and HLA in healthy donors. A multiplex PCR was run with 60 Vbeta primers and 13 Jbeta primers. Clones were sequenced by immunoSEQ multiplex PCR, and TCRdb holds only the in-frame ones, with some missing. The sample has approximately 110,000 clones, 75% to 85% seen once. In this sample, this clone turned up once. This receptor was obtained from a man aged 40-49 years in good health and CMV-seronegative. Sequencing was performed on PBMCs.

The CDR3, as DNA: TGTGCCAGCAGCTTAGACAGTGGCAATCAGCCCCAGCATTTT. Translated, it gives CASSLDSGNQPQHF. The chain employs TRBV11-2 and TRBJ1-5; D not resolved. The CDR3 contains 14 residues. V shed 0 bases and J shed 2 bases, with 5 bases lying between them. Germline CDR1 SGHAT, CDR2 FQNNGV.